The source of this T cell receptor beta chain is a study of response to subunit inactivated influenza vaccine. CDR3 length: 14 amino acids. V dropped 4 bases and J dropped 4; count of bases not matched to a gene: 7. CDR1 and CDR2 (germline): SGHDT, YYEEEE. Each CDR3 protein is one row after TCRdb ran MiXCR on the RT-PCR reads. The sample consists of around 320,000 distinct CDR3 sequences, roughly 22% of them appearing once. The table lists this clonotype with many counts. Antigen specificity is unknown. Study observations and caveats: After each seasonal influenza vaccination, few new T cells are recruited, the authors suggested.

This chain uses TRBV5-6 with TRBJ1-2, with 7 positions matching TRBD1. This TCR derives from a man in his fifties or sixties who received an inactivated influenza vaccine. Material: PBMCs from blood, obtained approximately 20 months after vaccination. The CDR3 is CASSPGGTAYGYTF. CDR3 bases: TGTGCCAGCAGCCCTGGCGGGACAGCCTATGGCTACACCTTC.